This T cell receptor (beta chain) was sequenced during a study of graft-versus-host responses after intestinal transplantation. Study information: Multivisceral, liver-intestinal, or isolated intestinal transplants were received by the recipients. Uniformly, recipients were administered anti-thymocyte globulin induction with subsequent tacrolimus and steroids for around three years. Study-level results: Some GvH clones were seen earlier in gut or blood, suggesting intestinal origin.

A remark on this clone: Its specificity is unknown.

Repertoires were generated with immunoSEQ multiplex PCR, while TCRdb's copy carries only in-frame clones and drops some. Of some 90,000 clones listed, roughly 80% are singletons. The receptor was isolated from a human donor who received an intestinal transplant. Sample: unstimulated CD4+ T cells sorted from spleen or lymph node cells, taken before intestinal transplant.

The CDR3: CASMGEEDTQYF. As DNA, the CDR3 is TGTGCCAGCATGGGGGAGGAGGATACGCAGTATTTT. The rearrangement uses TRBV28 and TRBJ2-3; tentatively, D is TRBD2 (6 bases). This CDR3 is 12 amino acids long. Trimming left V 7 bases short and J 6 bases short, with 11 bases between. CDR1 is MDHEN, CDR2 SYDVKM, per germline.